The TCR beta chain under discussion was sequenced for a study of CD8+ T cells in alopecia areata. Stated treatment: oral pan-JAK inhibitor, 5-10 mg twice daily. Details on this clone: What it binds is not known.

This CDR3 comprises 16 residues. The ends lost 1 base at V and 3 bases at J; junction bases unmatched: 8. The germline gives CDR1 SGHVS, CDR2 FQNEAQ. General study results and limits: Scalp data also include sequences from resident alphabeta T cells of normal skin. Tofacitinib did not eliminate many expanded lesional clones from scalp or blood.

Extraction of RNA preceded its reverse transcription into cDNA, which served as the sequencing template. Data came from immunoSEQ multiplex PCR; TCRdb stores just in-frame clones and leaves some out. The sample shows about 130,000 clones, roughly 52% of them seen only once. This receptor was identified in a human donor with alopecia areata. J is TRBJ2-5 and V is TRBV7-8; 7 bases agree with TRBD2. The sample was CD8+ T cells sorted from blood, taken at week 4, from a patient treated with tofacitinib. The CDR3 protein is CASSLVGMGGKETQYF. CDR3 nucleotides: TGTGCCAGCAGCTTAGTGGGGATGGGGGGGAAAGAGACCCAGTACTTC.